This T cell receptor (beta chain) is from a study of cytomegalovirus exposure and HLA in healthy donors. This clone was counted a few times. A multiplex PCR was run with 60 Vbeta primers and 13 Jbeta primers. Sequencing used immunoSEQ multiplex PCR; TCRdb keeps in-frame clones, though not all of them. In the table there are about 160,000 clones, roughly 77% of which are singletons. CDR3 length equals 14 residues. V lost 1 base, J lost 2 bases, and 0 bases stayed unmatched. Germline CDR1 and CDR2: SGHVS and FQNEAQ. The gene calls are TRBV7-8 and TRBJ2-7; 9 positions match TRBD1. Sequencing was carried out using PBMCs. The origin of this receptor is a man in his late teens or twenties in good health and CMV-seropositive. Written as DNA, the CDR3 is TGTGCCAGCAGCTTAGGACAGGGGGCCTACGAGCAGTACGTC. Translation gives CASSLGQGAYEQYV.